What follows are 10 T cell receptor beta chains derived from one specimen sequenced in a study of naive and memory T cell subsets. An equimolar mix of two oligonucleotides served as the beta constant-region primer for TRBC1 and TRBC2. Ligated cDNA was amplified by four rounds of PCR with nested alpha and beta constant-region primers and SP2. TCRdb independently ran MiXCR on the UMI-ligation and nested PCR reads; one entry per CDR3 protein. Of some 110,000 distinct CDR3 sequences in the sample, 36% were seen once. Sequencing was done on a sample of central memory CD4+ T cells from blood. The origin of the receptors is a human donor in good health.

The CDR3 bases are TGTGCCAGCAGCCCGCCAGGGGGGTGGACTGAAGCTTTCTTT. Encoded protein: CASSPPGGWTEAFF. The chain links TRBV5-4 to TRBJ1-1; 7 nucleotides agree with TRBD1. CDR1 SGHNT and CDR2 YYREEE come from the germline V gene (reference sequence). This CDR3 comprises 14 residues. Losses at the gene ends were 4 bases for V and 5 bases for J; bases not matched to a gene: 8.

CDR3 in amino acids: CASSPLRQDARTDTQYF. In DNA, the CDR3 is TGTGCCAGCAGCCCCCTTCGACAGGACGCGCGGACAGATACGCAGTATTTT. The chain couples TRBV14 to TRBJ2-3, with a possible D match to TRBD1 (6 bases). The CDR3 runs 17 residues. V dropped 4 bases and J dropped 3 bases, with 20 bases sitting between them. CDR1 and CDR2 from the germline V gene are SGHDN and FVKESK.

A few counts support this clonotype. The chain recombines TRBV15 with TRBJ2-3; D not resolved. In germline, CDR1 is LNHNV, CDR2 YYDKDF (reference sequence). The CDR3 is 15 residues long. V lost 0 bases to trimming and J lost 6 bases, with 13 bases between them. CDR3 sequence (DNA): TGTGCCACCAGCAGAGATTTGGGTTCCCCCGATACGCAGTATTTT. It specifies CATSRDLGSPDTQYF.

A note on this clonotype: A much more abundant neighbour one base away suggests this may be a read error. The rearrangement joins TRBV12-3 or TRBV12-4 to TRBJ1-1; D gene ambiguous. The ends were cut back, 5 bases at V and 2 bases at J, with 0 bases in the middle. The CDR3 spans 10 residues. The CDR3 protein is CASSNTEAFF. The DNA for the CDR3 is TGTGCCAGCAGTAACACTGAAGCTTTCTTT.

This clonotype came up many times. The rearrangement uses TRBV20-1 and TRBJ2-7; 12 bases are shared with TRBD2. CDR1 is DFQATT and CDR2 is SNEGSKA in the germline V gene (reference sequence). This CDR3 has 16 residues. Unmatched junction bases numbered 4, after V lost 0 bases and J lost 1 base. The CDR3 DNA sequence: TGCAGTGCTAGAGAGGTACTAGCGGGAGGATCCTACGAGCAGTACTTC. This codes for CSAREVLAGGSYEQYF.

The rearrangement links TRBV24-1 to TRBJ2-2; D remains ambiguous. V lost 3 bases, J lost 1 base, and 11 bases lay in between. The V gene's germline CDR1 is KGHDR and CDR2 SFDVKD. The CDR3 has 16 amino acids. The CDR3 region has the DNA TGTGCCACCAGTGATGGAAGGATGGAGAACACCGGGGAGCTGTTTTTT. Protein sequence: CATSDGRMENTGELFF.

V gene TRBV2 combines with J gene TRBJ2-7, with D unclear. Germline loops: CDR1 SNHLY, CDR2 FYNNEI. This CDR3 comprises 13 residues. V was shortened by 3 bases and J by 0 bases, with 6 bases between the two germline ends. The CDR3 region is CASSDRSSYEQYF. The CDR3 DNA follows: TGTGCCAGCAGTGACAGGAGCTCCTACGAGCAGTACTTC.

The table lists this clonotype with many counts. The chain couples TRBV6-5 to TRBJ2-1; D perhaps matches TRBD2 (6 bases). The CDR3 totals 15 residues. V was trimmed by 8 bases and J by 5 bases, leaving 19 bases between them. Germline CDR1 reads MNHEY; CDR2 reads SVGAGI. The CDR3 nucleotides read TGTGCCAGCCGACAAACCGGGACTGGTAACAATGAGCAGTTCTTC. This gives the protein CASRQTGTGNNEQFF.

The chain has TRBV9 and TRBJ1-6; 11 bases align to TRBD1. Unmatched junction bases numbered 4, after V lost 2 bases and J lost 3 bases. The germline V gene encodes CDR1 SGDLS and CDR2 YYNGEE. CDR3 length: 17 residues. The CDR3 is CASSVGGTGGYNSPLHF. CDR3 in DNA: TGTGCCAGCAGCGTCGGAGGGACAGGGGGCTATAATTCACCCCTCCACTTT.

The chain links TRBV6-6 to TRBJ1-1, with 9 bases identical to TRBD1. J gave up 3 bases and V 6 bases, and 2 bases lay outside the gene matches. The CDR3 length is 13 residues. Per germline, CDR1 MNHNY and CDR2 SVGAGI (reference sequence). CDR3 in amino acids: CASRRTGDTEAFF. CDR3 nucleotide sequence: TGTGCCAGCAGGAGGACAGGGGACACTGAAGCTTTCTTT.